Listed below are T cell receptor beta chains from one sample, sequenced in a study of siplizumab effects on memory and regulatory T cells. Profiled with immunoSEQ multiplex PCR; TCRdb holds only in-frame clones, not every one. The sample gives roughly 13,000 clones, approximately 49% of which show up once; roughly 10% is in the top ten. For these receptors, no antigen is known. The sample consisted of CFSE-low (dividing) CD4+ T cells sorted from an allogeneic mixed lymphocyte reaction. The receptor source for this set is a human donor in good health; the cells came from an allogeneic mixed lymphocyte reaction. The CDR3 runs from the conserved cysteine through the conserved F or W. Each record gives: V gene, J gene, D gene, clone size, CDR3 protein, CDR3 DNA. D genes are given only for firm matches. Clone size is not always given. Where it is, it says once, few, many or a class for expanded clones.

v_gene: TRBV6-6
j_gene: TRBJ2-1
d_gene: TRBD2
abundance: .
CDR3aa: CASSWTSGYGSEQFF
CDR3nt: TGTGCCAGCAGTTGGACTAGCGGTTACGGGTCTGAGCAGTTCTTC

v_gene: TRBV19
j_gene: TRBJ1-1
d_gene: .
abundance: .
CDR3aa: CASSIGVHMNTEAFF
CDR3nt: TGTGCCAGTAGTATCGGCGTTCACATGAACACTGAAGCTTTCTTT

v_gene: TRBV9
j_gene: TRBJ2-2
d_gene: .
abundance: .
CDR3aa: CASSARGSMSVGELFF
CDR3nt: TGTGCCAGCAGCGCTCGTGGGTCTATGTCGGTCGGGGAGCTGTTTTTT

v_gene: TRBV28
j_gene: TRBJ1-1
d_gene: TRBD1
abundance: .
CDR3aa: CASSSLLSGGTEAFF
CDR3nt: TGTGCCAGCAGTTCCCTGCTTTCAGGGGGAACTGAAGCTTTCTTT

v_gene: TRBV7-2
j_gene: TRBJ2-7
d_gene: TRBD2
abundance: few
CDR3aa: CASSLTSAGGPYEQYF
CDR3nt: TGTGCCAGCAGCTTAACCTCAGCGGGAGGCCCCTACGAGCAGTACTTC

v_gene: TRBV12-5
j_gene: TRBJ2-6
d_gene: TRBD1
abundance: .
CDR3aa: CASGLVRGQGWTGANVLTF
CDR3nt: TGTGCTAGTGGTTTGGTTAGGGGACAGGGGTGGACTGGGGCCAACGTCCTGACTTTC

v_gene: TRBV19
j_gene: TRBJ2-3
d_gene: .
abundance: .
CDR3aa: CASSDEDTDTQYF
CDR3nt: TGTGCCAGTAGTGACGAAGACACAGATACGCAGTATTTT

v_gene: TRBV10-3
j_gene: TRBJ2-5
d_gene: TRBD1
abundance: .
CDR3aa: CAIKRTGEETQYF
CDR3nt: TGTGCCATCAAAAGGACAGGCGAAGAGACCCAGTACTTC

v_gene: TRBV6-5
j_gene: TRBJ1-1
d_gene: TRBD1
abundance: few
CDR3aa: CASGRQGGSTEAFF
CDR3nt: TGTGCCAGCGGAAGACAGGGGGGATCCACTGAAGCTTTCTTT

v_gene: TRBV19
j_gene: TRBJ1-1
d_gene: .
abundance: .
CDR3aa: CASSTQWTATSNTEAFF
CDR3nt: TGTGCCAGTAGTACCCAATGGACAGCAACTTCGAACACTGAAGCTTTCTTT

v_gene: TRBV11-2
j_gene: TRBJ2-5
d_gene: TRBD1
abundance: .
CDR3aa: CASSSGQPQETQYF
CDR3nt: TGTGCCAGCAGCTCGGGACAGCCCCAAGAGACCCAGTACTTC

v_gene: TRBV7-2
j_gene: TRBJ2-3
d_gene: .
abundance: once
CDR3aa: CASSLGLARADTQYF
CDR3nt: TGTGCCAGCAGCCTAGGACTGGCCAGGGCAGATACGCAGTATTTT

v_gene: TRBV30
j_gene: TRBJ1-1
d_gene: TRBD1
abundance: .
CDR3aa: CAWSKARGVVNTEAFF
CDR3nt: TGTGCCTGGAGTAAGGCCAGGGGGGTGGTGAACACTGAAGCTTTCTTT

v_gene: TRBV7-9
j_gene: TRBJ1-2
d_gene: .
abundance: medium-sized
CDR3aa: CASSLGGSSDGYTF
CDR3nt: TGTGCCAGCAGCTTAGGTGGGTCGAGTGATGGCTACACCTTC

v_gene: TRBV11-2
j_gene: TRBJ2-5
d_gene: TRBD1
abundance: .
CDR3aa: CASSLNRGSETQYF
CDR3nt: TGTGCCAGCAGCTTGAACAGGGGCAGCGAGACCCAGTACTTC

v_gene: TRBV2
j_gene: TRBJ2-1
d_gene: .
abundance: medium-sized
CDR3aa: CASKAGSSYNEQFF
CDR3nt: TGTGCCAGCAAGGCGGGAAGCTCCTACAATGAGCAGTTCTTC

v_gene: TRBV6-5
j_gene: TRBJ1-2
d_gene: .
abundance: few
CDR3aa: CASSRANYGYTF
CDR3nt: TGTGCCAGCAGTCGGGCAAACTATGGCTACACCTTC

v_gene: TRBV10-3
j_gene: TRBJ2-7
d_gene: TRBD2
abundance: .
CDR3aa: CASSYQGLDSYEQYF
CDR3nt: TGTGCCAGCAGTTACCAGGGACTAGACTCCTACGAGCAGTACTTC